This T cell receptor beta chain stems from a study of vaccination and CD4 T cells after COVID-19. Study-wide findings and caveats: Convalescent patients had a median approximately 90% of reactive clones appearing only post-vaccination.

This CDR3 has 15 amino acids. Trimming pared 4 bases from V and 6 bases from J, leaving 17 bases between. Germline CDR1 SGHKS, CDR2 YYEKEE (reference sequence). Noted treatment: roughly 10-day PBMC culture with coronavirus spike peptide pools or control peptides (ViraFEST assay). ViraFEST used peptide pools to expand antigen-specific T cells before TCR sequencing. Cultured CD4+ T cells had their DNA profiled by the Oncomine TCR Beta short-read assay. TCRdb re-derived calls from the PCR reads in MiXCR, one entry per CDR3 protein. The table has roughly 15,000 distinct CDR3 sequences, over 25% seen once. This clonotype was picked up a small number of times. The antigen is undetermined.

The rearrangement joins TRBV5-5 to TRBJ1-5, with no clear D. This clonotype was obtained from a human donor with COVID-19. Sequencing was performed on cultured CD4+ T cells from blood. The CDR3 is CASSATGGVPQPQHF. The CDR3 DNA reads as TGTGCCAGCAGCGCTACGGGCGGGGTTCCTCAGCCCCAGCATTTT.